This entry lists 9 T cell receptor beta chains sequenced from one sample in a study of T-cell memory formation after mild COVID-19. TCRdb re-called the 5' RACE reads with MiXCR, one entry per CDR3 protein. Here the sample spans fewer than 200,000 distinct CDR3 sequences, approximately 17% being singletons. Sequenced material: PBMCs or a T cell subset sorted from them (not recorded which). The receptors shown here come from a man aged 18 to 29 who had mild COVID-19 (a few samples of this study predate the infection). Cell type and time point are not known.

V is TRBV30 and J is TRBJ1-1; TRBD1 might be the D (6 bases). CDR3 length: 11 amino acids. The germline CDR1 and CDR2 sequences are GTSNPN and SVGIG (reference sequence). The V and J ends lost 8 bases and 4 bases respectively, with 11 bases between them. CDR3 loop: CAGTGPTEAFF. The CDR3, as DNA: TGTGCCGGTACAGGGCCCACTGAAGCTTTCTTT.

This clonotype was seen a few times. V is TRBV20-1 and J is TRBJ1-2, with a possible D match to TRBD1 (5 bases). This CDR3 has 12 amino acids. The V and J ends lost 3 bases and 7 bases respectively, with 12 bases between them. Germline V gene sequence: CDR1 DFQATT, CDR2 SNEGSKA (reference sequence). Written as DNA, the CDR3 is TGCAGTGCTAGGCAGGGAGGCCTTGGCTACACCTTC. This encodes CSARQGGLGYTF.

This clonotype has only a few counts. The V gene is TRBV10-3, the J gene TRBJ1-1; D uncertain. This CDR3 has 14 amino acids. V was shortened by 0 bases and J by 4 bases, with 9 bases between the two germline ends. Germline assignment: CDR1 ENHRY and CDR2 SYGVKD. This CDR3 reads CAISESTGSTEAFF. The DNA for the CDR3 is TGTGCCATCAGTGAGTCGACCGGGAGCACTGAAGCTTTCTTT.

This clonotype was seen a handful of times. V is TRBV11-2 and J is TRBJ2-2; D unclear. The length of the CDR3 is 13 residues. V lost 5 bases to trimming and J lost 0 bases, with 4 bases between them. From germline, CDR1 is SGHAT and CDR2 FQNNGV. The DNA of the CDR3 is TGTGCCAGCAGCCATGCGAACACCGGGGAGCTGTTTTTT. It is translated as CASSHANTGELFF.

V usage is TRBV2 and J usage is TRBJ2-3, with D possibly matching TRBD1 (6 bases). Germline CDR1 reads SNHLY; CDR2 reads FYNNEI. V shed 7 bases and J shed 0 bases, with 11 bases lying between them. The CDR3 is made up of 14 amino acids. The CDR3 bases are TGTGCCAGCAACGACAGGTATAGCACAGATACGCAGTATTTT. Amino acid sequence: CASNDRYSTDTQYF.

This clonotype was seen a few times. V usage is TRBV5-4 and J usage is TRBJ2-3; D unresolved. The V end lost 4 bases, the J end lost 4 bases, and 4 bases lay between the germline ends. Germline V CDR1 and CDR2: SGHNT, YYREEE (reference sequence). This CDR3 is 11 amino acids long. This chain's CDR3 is CASSIADTQYF. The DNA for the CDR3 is TGTGCCAGCAGCATCGCAGATACGCAGTATTTT.

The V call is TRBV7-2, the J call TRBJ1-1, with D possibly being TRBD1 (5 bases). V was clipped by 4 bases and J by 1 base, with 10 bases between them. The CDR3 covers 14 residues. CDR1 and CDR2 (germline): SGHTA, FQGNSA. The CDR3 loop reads CASSSWGRNTEAFF. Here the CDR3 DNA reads TGTGCCAGCAGCTCGTGGGGACGGAACACTGAAGCTTTCTTT.

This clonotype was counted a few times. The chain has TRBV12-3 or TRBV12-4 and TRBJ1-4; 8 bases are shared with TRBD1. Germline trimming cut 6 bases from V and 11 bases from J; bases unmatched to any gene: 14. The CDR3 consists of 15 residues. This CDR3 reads CASSPGDRPGIKLFF. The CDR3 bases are TGTGCCAGCAGCCCGGGGGACAGGCCGGGTATCAAACTGTTTTTT.

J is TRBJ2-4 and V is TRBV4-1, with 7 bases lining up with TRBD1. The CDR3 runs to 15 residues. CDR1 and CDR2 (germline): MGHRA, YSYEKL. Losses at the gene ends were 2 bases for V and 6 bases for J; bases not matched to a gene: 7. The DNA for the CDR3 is TGCGCCAGCAGCCAATCCGGGACAGATCCAAACATTCAGTACTTC. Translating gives CASSQSGTDPNIQYF.